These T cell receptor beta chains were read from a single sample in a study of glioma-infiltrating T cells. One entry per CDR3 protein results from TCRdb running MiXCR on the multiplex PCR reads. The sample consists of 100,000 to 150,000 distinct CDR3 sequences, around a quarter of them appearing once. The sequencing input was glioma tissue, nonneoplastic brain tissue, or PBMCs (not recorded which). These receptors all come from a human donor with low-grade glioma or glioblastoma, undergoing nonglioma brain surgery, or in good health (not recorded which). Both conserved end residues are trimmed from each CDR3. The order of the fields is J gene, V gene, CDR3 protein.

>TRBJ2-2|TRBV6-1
ASRGGAGGTPNTGELF
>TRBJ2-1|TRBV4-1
ASRLLGAQGNEQF
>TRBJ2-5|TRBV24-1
ATSDAMRGGQETQY
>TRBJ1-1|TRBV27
AASRVWANTEAF
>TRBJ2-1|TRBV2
ATRDWGYNEQF
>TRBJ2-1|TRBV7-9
ASSLGGPYNEQF
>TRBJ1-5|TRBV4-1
ASSQPTTEPQH
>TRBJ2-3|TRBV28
ASSLFRSVAGELY
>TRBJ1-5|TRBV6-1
ASSAGAGGYQPQH
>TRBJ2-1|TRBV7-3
ASSPRHAGNEQF
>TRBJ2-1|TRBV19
ASGEERTEF
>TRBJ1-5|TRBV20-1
SARPPVRLGQPQH
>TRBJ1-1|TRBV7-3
ASSAIGTGGQAF
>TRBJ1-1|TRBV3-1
ASRRDTDTEAF
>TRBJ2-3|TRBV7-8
ASSPLESTDTQY
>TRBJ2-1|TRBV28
ASRRYNEQF
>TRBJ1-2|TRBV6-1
ASKGQNPNYGYT